The present TCR beta chain was sequenced within a study of vaccination effects on CD4 cells after COVID-19. Sequencing followed a ViraFEST assay step that expanded antigen-specific CD4+ T cells with viral peptide pools. Researchers isolated CD4+ T cells once approximately eleven days of culture had elapsed. The authors replaced half the medium with IL-2 medium on days 3 and 7. V was clipped by 5 bases and J by 5 bases, with 22 bases between them. The germline V gene has CDR1 MNHEY and CDR2 SVGEGT. CDR3 size: 17 residues. Concerning this clone: Its specificity is unknown.

Sequencing was performed with immunoSEQ multiplex PCR; in TCRdb, only in-frame clones are kept and a portion is missing. Of approximately 54,000 clones listed, around 85% were seen once; the top ten hold about 2.4%. Here the sequenced sample was CD4+ T cells from PBMCs cultured with HCoV-229E spike peptides, taken before COVID-19 vaccination. The TCR originated in a human donor who received a COVID-19 vaccine. J is TRBJ1-5 and V is TRBV6-2 or TRBV6-3; no clear D. The CDR3 coding sequence is TGTGCCAGCAGTCTTCGGGTGGGCAGTGGTGGGGATCAGCCCCAGCATTTT. The encoded protein is CASSLRVGSGGDQPQHF.